Shown below are 9 T cell receptor beta chains from a single sample sequenced in a study of blood T cell repertoires in COVID-19. TCRdb keeps only in-frame clones here, not all; method: immunoSEQ multiplex PCR. Of 50,000 to 75,000 clones listed, around 77% are singletons. Material: peripheral blood. These receptors came from a man older than 75 with active or convalescent COVID-19.

The gene calls are TRBV7-2 and TRBJ1-6; tentatively, D is TRBD1 (5 bases). V was shortened by 5 bases and J by 3 bases, with 14 bases between the two germline ends. CDR3 size: 16 residues. Germline loops: CDR1 SGHTA, CDR2 FQGNSA. The CDR3 DNA reads as TGTGCCAGCAGCCTAAGGACAAAGGGCTATAATTCACCCCTCCACTTT. Protein: CASSLRTKGYNSPLHF.

The chain links TRBV29-1 to TRBJ2-3; TRBD2 matches at 8 bases. CDR3 length: 14 amino acids. Germline-derived CDR1 and CDR2 are SQVTM and ANQGSEA. V lost 4 bases and J lost 5; bases outside the gene matches: 8. CDR3 coding DNA: TGCAGCGTTGTGTCTAGCGGGCTAAAAGATACGCAGTATTTT. It encodes CSVVSSGLKDTQYF.

In its sample, this clone was seen a few times. V is TRBV4-3 and J is TRBJ2-1, with D possibly matching TRBD2 (6 bases). Looked up from germline, CDR1 is LGHNA and CDR2 is YSLEER. The CDR3 spans 14 residues. V was cut by 0 bases and J by 5 bases, with 8 bases left in between. This CDR3 reads CASSQDSGDNEQFF. The CDR3, as DNA: TGCGCCAGCAGCCAAGACTCGGGGGACAATGAGCAGTTCTTC.

The CDR3 coding sequence is TGTGCCAGCAGTTACGTACGAGGGAGAGTCGATACGCAGTATTTT. This codes for CASSYVRGRVDTQYF. V usage is TRBV6-2 or TRBV6-3 and J usage is TRBJ2-3, with D possibly being TRBD2 (5 bases). V lost 2 bases, J lost 6 bases, and 15 bases lay in between. The CDR3 contains 15 residues. Looked up from germline, CDR1 is MNHEY and CDR2 is SVGEGT.

This chain connects TRBV5-1 to TRBJ1-2; perhaps TRBD1 as D (6 bases). Germline loops: CDR1 SGHRS, CDR2 YFSETQ. V shed 4 bases and J shed 6 bases, with 16 bases lying between them. The CDR3 has 14 residues. The CDR3 sequence: CASSPQGPSNGYTF. CDR3 in DNA: TGCGCCAGCAGCCCTCAGGGGCCCTCGAATGGCTACACCTTC.

This rearrangement joins TRBV3-1 (or the pseudogene TRBV3-2) to TRBJ2-5; tentatively, D is TRBD2 (6 bases). CDR1 and CDR2 (germline): LGHDT, YNNKEL (reference sequence). Trimming took 4 bases from V and 5 from J, leaving 11 bases between them. CDR3 size: 13 residues. The CDR3 DNA is TGTGCCAGCAGCCCGGGGGACTGGGAGACCCAGTACTTC. Translated, it gives CASSPGDWETQYF.

This clone was counted once. In DNA form, the CDR3 reads TGTGCCAGCAACCTGAGGTCGGGAGCAGGCCAAGAGACCCAGTACTTC. Translating it yields CASNLRSGAGQETQYF. The chain joins TRBV5-4 to TRBJ2-5, with a possible D match to TRBD2 (6 bases). With 6 bases removed from V and 1 base from J, the gap between germline ends came to 19 bases. Germline V gene lookup returns CDR1 SGHNT and CDR2 YYREEE (reference sequence). CDR3 length: 16 amino acids.

CDR3 nucleotides: TGTGCCAGCAGCTTAGAGGAGCATTACGAGCAGTACTTC. Its protein product is CASSLEEHYEQYF. The V and J genes are TRBV7-8 and TRBJ2-7, with D unresolved. The germline V and J ends were trimmed by 1 base and 4 bases, with 8 bases remaining between them. CDR1 and CDR2 from the germline V gene are SGHVS and FQNEAQ. CDR3 length: 13 residues.

The table lists this clone with a few counts. V is TRBV21-1 and J is TRBJ2-5; the table's TRBD2 call for D was not verified on the DNA. TRBV21-1 is labeled a pseudogene. The CDR3 covers 17 residues. CDR3 protein: CASSKGGSGGQQETQYF. The CDR3 region has the DNA TGTGCCAGCAGCAAAGGGGGTAGCGGGGGGCAGCAAGAGACCCAGTACTTC.